This T cell receptor beta chain was found in a study of early T cells in non-severe SARS-CoV-2 infection. The library protocol tagged individual cDNA molecules with unique molecular identifiers. One entry per CDR3 protein results from TCRdb running MiXCR on the 5' RACE reads. The data show about 67,000 distinct CDR3 sequences, with roughly 10% seen just once and 3.5% to 4% held by the top ten. J lost 6 bases, V lost 8 bases, and 9 bases had no gene match. CDR3 length: 13 amino acids. Germline V gene lookup returns CDR1 MNHNY and CDR2 SVGAGI (reference sequence). This clonotype was seen a handful of times.

This sequence was found in an adult who was a healthcare worker with PCR-confirmed SARS-CoV-2 infection or an uninfected control (not recorded which). The sequencing sample was made of whole blood. The rearrangement joins TRBV6-6 to TRBJ2-7; 8 bases align to TRBD1. In DNA, the CDR3 is TGTGCCAGCCTTATCGACAGGGGTAGCGAGCAGTACTTC. Translating gives CASLIDRGSEQYF.